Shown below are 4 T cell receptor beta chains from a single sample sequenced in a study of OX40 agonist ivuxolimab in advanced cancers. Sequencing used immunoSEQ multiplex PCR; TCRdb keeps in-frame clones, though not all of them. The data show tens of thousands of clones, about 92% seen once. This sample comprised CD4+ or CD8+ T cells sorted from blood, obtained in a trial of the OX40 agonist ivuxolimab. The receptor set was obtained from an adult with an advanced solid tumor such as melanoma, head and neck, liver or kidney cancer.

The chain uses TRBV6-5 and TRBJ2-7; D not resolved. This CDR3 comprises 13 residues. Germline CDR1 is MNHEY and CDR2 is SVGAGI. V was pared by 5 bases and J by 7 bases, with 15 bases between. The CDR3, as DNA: TGTGCCAGCAGTGAAGGTTGGATGGGGGAGCAGTACTTC. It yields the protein CASSEGWMGEQYF.

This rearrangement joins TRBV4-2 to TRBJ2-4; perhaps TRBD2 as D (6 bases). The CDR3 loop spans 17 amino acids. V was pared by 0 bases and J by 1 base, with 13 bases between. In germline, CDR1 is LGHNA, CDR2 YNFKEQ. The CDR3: CASSQDRGNGAKNIQYF. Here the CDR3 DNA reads TGTGCCAGCAGCCAAGATCGCGGGAATGGGGCCAAAAACATTCAGTACTTC.

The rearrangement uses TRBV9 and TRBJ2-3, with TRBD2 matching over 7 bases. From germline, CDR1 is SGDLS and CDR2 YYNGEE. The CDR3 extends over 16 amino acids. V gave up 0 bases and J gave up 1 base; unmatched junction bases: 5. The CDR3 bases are TGTGCCAGCAGCGTAGTAGGAACTAGCGGCACAGATACGCAGTATTTT. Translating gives CASSVVGTSGTDTQYF. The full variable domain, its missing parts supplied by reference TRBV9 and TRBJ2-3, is DSGVTQTPKHLITATGQRVTLRCSPRSGDLSVYWYQQSLDQGLQFLIQYYNGEERAKGNILERFSAQQFPDLHSELNLSSLELGDSALYFCASSVVGTSGTDTQYFGPGTRLTVL.

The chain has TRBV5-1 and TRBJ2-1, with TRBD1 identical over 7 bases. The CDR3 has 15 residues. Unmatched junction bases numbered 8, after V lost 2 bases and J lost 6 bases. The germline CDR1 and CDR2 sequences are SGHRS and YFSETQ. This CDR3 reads CASSFQGTAANEQFF. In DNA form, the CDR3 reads TGCGCCAGCAGCTTCCAGGGGACAGCCGCCAATGAGCAGTTCTTC.